This record looks at one T cell receptor (beta chain) sequence and its context. No antigen is known for it. This entry belongs to a study of vaccination and CD4 T cells after COVID-19. Looking at the study overall: Two Hispanic individuals were among six male and four female convalescent patients. In culture, cells were exposed to overlapping spike peptides from SARS-CoV-2, HCoV-NL63, HCoV-OC43 and HCoV-229E.

Sequencing of the DNA from cultured CD4+ T cells was carried out with the Oncomine TCR Beta short-read assay. It was cultured CD4+ T cells from which genomic DNA was extracted. MiXCR, run by TCRdb on the PCR reads, gives a single entry per CDR3 protein. The sample holds 10,000 or so distinct CDR3 sequences, about 38% seen once. Germline V gives CDR1 MNHEY, CDR2 SVGAGI. Trimming cost V 2 bases and J 0 bases, with 14 bases left between them. The CDR3 has 18 residues. Treatment of the sample: approximately nine-day PBMC culture with coronavirus spike peptide pools or control peptides (ViraFEST assay). CD4+ T-cell collection from the unexposed donor predated the COVID-19 pandemic (2011-2018). TCR sequencing followed the expansion of antigen-specific T cells with peptide pools in ViraFEST.

The receptor comes from a human donor in good health. Sequenced material: CD4+ T cells from blood, cultured in vitro. The rearrangement links TRBV6-5 to TRBJ1-6; D uncertain. The CDR3 sequence: CASSYSSFGSSYNSPLHF. CDR3 sequence (DNA): TGTGCCAGCAGTTACAGCAGCTTCGGAAGCTCCTATAATTCACCCCTCCACTTT.